Shown below are 14 T cell receptor beta chains from a single sample sequenced in a study of shared clonotypes between healthy human individuals. The table came from immunoSEQ multiplex PCR; TCRdb's copy has only in-frame clones and leaves some out. The table shows over a million clones, with 65% to 75% occurring only once. The sequenced sample was memory CD4+ T cells sorted from blood. As to subset: CD45RA-negative fraction. The receptors shown here come from a young man in good health.

The chain combines TRBV6-6 with TRBJ1-1, with D perhaps TRBD1 (5 bases). V was trimmed by 6 bases and J by 6 bases, leaving 17 bases between them. Germline V gives CDR1 MNHNY, CDR2 SVGAGI (reference sequence). This CDR3 comprises 14 residues. The CDR3: CASSVNPGNAEAFF. The DNA for the CDR3 is TGTGCCAGCAGCGTCAACCCAGGGAATGCTGAAGCTTTCTTT.

The chain carries TRBV10-2 and TRBJ2-6; D remains ambiguous. Trimming took 2 bases from V and 4 from J, leaving 3 bases between them. The CDR3 spans 13 residues. In germline, CDR1 is WSHSY, CDR2 SAAADI. CDR3 sequence: CASSEAGANVLTF. The DNA of the CDR3 is TGCGCCAGCAGTGAGGCCGGGGCCAACGTCCTGACTTTC.

J is TRBJ1-2 and V is TRBV6-1, with D hard to call. The CDR3 is 12 residues long. Germline values: CDR1 MNHNS, CDR2 SASEGT. V was cut by 2 bases and J by 6 bases, with 7 bases left in between. The CDR3 bases are TGTGCCAGCAGTGAAAACTGGAATGGCTACACCTTC. It yields the protein CASSENWNGYTF.

This clone was found once. The chain has TRBV13 and TRBJ2-3, with 8 bases fitting TRBD1. In germline, CDR1 is PRHDT, CDR2 FYEKMQ (reference sequence). This CDR3 has 13 amino acids. J was trimmed by 8 bases and V by 5 bases; bases with no gene match: 6. CDR3 sequence: CASSVQGGGTQYF. CDR3 nucleotide sequence: TGTGCCAGCAGCGTACAGGGGGGCGGTACGCAGTATTTT.

V and J are TRBV4-1 and TRBJ2-1; 11 bases are a match to TRBD2. V lost 2 bases and J lost 2; bases outside the gene matches: 8. This CDR3 comprises 18 residues. Germline V CDR1 and CDR2: MGHRA, YSYEKL. CDR3 in DNA: TGCGCCAGCAGCCAACCCAAAGGGACTAGCGGAGCCTACAATGAGCAGTTCTTC. This codes for CASSQPKGTSGAYNEQFF.

This clone appeared once. The V gene is TRBV4-3, the J gene TRBJ2-7; D is uncertain. CDR3 length: 13 residues. CDR1 is LGHNA, CDR2 YSLEER, per germline. Trimming took 0 bases from V and 5 from J, leaving 8 bases between them. CDR3 coding DNA: TGCGCCAGCAGCCAAGAACAAGGGAACGAGCAGTACTTC. Its protein is CASSQEQGNEQYF.

The chain couples TRBV7-9 to TRBJ2-1, with 13 bases matching TRBD2. This CDR3 region has 16 residues. V was clipped by 1 base and J by 10 bases; unmatched bases: 7. Germline loops: CDR1 SEHNR, CDR2 FQNEAQ (reference sequence). The chain's CDR3 is CASSLVNGLAGEEQFF. The CDR3 DNA follows: TGTGCCAGCAGCTTAGTGAATGGACTAGCGGGAGAGGAGCAGTTCTTC.

The chain recombines TRBV7-2 with TRBJ1-1; TRBD1 matches at 9 bases. The CDR3 covers 15 residues. Unmatched junction bases numbered 10, after V lost 5 bases and J lost 6 bases. Germline V gene lookup returns CDR1 SGHTA and CDR2 FQGNSA. The CDR3 loop reads CASSPYRDRDAEAFF. The CDR3 DNA is TGTGCCAGCAGCCCCTATCGGGACAGGGATGCTGAAGCTTTCTTT.

The CDR3 sequence is CAISELLTQYF. CDR3 coding DNA: TGTGCCATCAGTGAGTTACTTACGCAGTATTTT. The chain recombines TRBV10-3 with TRBJ2-3; D gene ambiguous. The CDR3 extends over 11 amino acids. V was trimmed by 1 base and J by 8 bases, leaving 4 bases between them. CDR1 is ENHRY, CDR2 SYGVKD, per germline.

This clone was seen only once. The gene calls are TRBV15 and TRBJ2-7, with D perhaps TRBD2 (6 bases). From germline, CDR1 is LNHNV and CDR2 YYDKDF (reference sequence). The germline V and J ends were trimmed by 4 bases and 6 bases, with 13 bases remaining between them. The CDR3 consists of 13 residues. Here the CDR3 DNA reads TGTGCCACCAGCAACGATCTGGGGGGCGAGCAGTACTTC. Its translation is CATSNDLGGEQYF.

The V gene is TRBV5-4, the J gene TRBJ1-6; no reliable D call. V was trimmed by 0 bases and J by 7 bases, leaving 8 bases between them. The CDR3 contains 14 residues. Germline V gene sequence: CDR1 SGHNT, CDR2 YYREEE (reference sequence). CDR3: CASSLAALNSPLHF. The DNA for the CDR3 is TGTGCCAGCAGCTTGGCAGCCCTCAATTCACCCCTCCACTTT.

The rearrangement joins TRBV27 to TRBJ1-1; unclear D gene. The CDR3 runs to 15 residues. Germline CDR1 is MNHEY and CDR2 is SMNVEV (reference sequence). V was pared by 5 bases and J by 5 bases, with 18 bases between. The CDR3 nucleotides are TGTGCCAGCAGTCCCGATGCGGGGATAGGGACTGAAGCTTTCTTT. Amino acids: CASSPDAGIGTEAFF.

The chain recombines TRBV9 with TRBJ2-5, with a tentative D call TRBD2 (6 bases). This CDR3 has 14 residues. Trimming stripped 6 bases from V and 3 bases from J, with 15 bases between. The germline V gene encodes CDR1 SGDLS and CDR2 YYNGEE. This CDR3 is CASTLRLVEETQYF. DNA for the CDR3: TGTGCCAGCACCCTACGACTAGTGGAAGAGACCCAGTACTTC.

In regard to this clone: This sample includes further DNA sequences coding for the same CDR3. J is TRBJ2-7 and V is TRBV19; D is undetermined. Trimming left V 3 bases short and J 4 bases short, with 10 bases between. The CDR3 contains 13 residues. Per the germline V gene, CDR1 is LNHDA and CDR2 is SQIVND (reference sequence). CDR3 protein: CASSIGPTYEQYF. As DNA, the CDR3 is TGTGCCAGTAGTATCGGGCCGACTTACGAGCAGTACTTC.